The source of this T cell receptor (beta chain) is a study of blood T cells in healthy people across ages. Findings of the study overall: Naive CD4+ cells and diversity were both higher in long-lived donors than in aged donors. The donors' CMV status was not determined, possibly confounding changes in expanded clonotypes.

Germline lookup yields CDR1 KGHDR and CDR2 SFDVKD. V lost 7 bases and J lost 1, with 10 bases in between. This CDR3 contains 14 residues. Next came a second PCR, run for about 7 to 11 cycles, which used a sample-barcoded 5' primer along with a J-beta primer mix. MiXCR was run by TCRdb on the 5' RACE reads, yielding one entry per CDR3 protein. In the table there are more than 750,000 distinct CDR3 sequences, 25% to 35% of which are singletons. This clonotype was detected ten times or more. What it binds is unknown. These data were likewise used in another study, on T cells of mothers and their children. That investigation notes: Normalized overlap was always slightly, never significantly, higher in related than unrelated mother-child pairs. Sequencing revealed no T cell clones that were persistent and microchimeric.

This clonotype originated in a woman in her thirties or forties in good health. The chain employs TRBV24-1 and TRBJ2-1; D is possibly TRBD2 (5 bases). The sample comprised blood. CDR3: CATRSPGSYNEQFF. As DNA, the CDR3 is TGTGCCACCAGATCCCCGGGATCCTACAATGAGCAGTTCTTC.